This TCR beta chain emerged from a study of T cells in Graves' hyperthyroidism and ophthalmopathy. This clonotype showed up many times. CDR3 length equals 12 residues. The V gene's germline CDR1 is SNHLY and CDR2 FYNNEI. Trimming removed 8 bases from V and 8 bases from J, with 15 bases in between. Patients showing uncontrolled infection, other autoimmune disease, pregnancy or lactation were ineligible. Regions amplified from RNA transcripts were the TCR beta CDR3 regions. HTBI primers drove first-round RT-PCR of the TCR CDR3. TCRdb reprocessed the multiplex PCR reads via MiXCR and lists one record per CDR3 protein. This table holds approximately 220,000 distinct CDR3 sequences, around 20% found once.

The sequence came from a man aged 40-55 years with Graves' hyperthyroidism. This rearrangement joins TRBV2 to TRBJ1-2; a weak D match, TRBD1 (5 bases). Sequences were obtained from blood. For the CDR3, the DNA is TGTGCCAGCGAGGGCGGGGCCATCGGCTACACCTTC. Protein sequence: CASEGGAIGYTF.